A selection of T cell receptor beta chains follows, all from one sample in a study of vaccination and CD4 T cells after COVID-19. These receptors' targets are unknown. TCRdb passed the PCR reads through MiXCR, listing each CDR3 protein once. This table holds over 10,000 distinct CDR3 sequences, 41% found once. The sample in question was CD4+ T cells from blood, cultured in vitro, obtained after SARS-CoV-2 vaccination. The receptors originated from a human donor who had recovered from COVID-19. CDR3s include the opening cysteine and the closing phenylalanine or tryptophan. Each record gives: V gene, D gene, clone size, J gene, CDR3 protein, CDR3 DNA. D genes are given only for firm matches. Rows may omit the clone size; those that give it use once, few, many or a size class.

TRBV6-1,TRBD1,NA,TRBJ1-1,CAALKTGGTSEAFF,TGTGCCGCACTGAAGACAGGGGGCACCTCTGAAGCTTTCTTT
TRBV2,TRBD1,NA,TRBJ1-6,CASSVDRLSSYNSPLHF,TGTGCCAGCAGTGTGGACAGGCTAAGCTCCTATAATTCACCCCTCCACTTT
TRBV5-1,NA,NA,TRBJ2-3,CASSLGLAQPASTDTQYF,TGCGCCAGCAGCTTAGGCCTAGCGCAACCCGCTAGCACAGATACGCAGTATTTT
TRBV20-1,NA,few,TRBJ2-2,CSARDPMGGELFF,TGCAGTGCTAGAGATCCAATGGGCGGGGAGCTGTTTTTT
TRBV9,NA,NA,TRBJ2-2,CASSVRVAGELFF,TGTGCCAGCAGCGTAAGGGTAGCCGGGGAGCTGTTTTTT
TRBV30,TRBD1,few,TRBJ1-5,CAWRDREHQPQHF,TGTGCCTGGAGGGACAGGGAGCATCAGCCCCAGCATTTT
TRBV18,NA,once,TRBJ1-5,CASSPGPGGQPQHF,TGTGCCAGCTCACCGGGCCCGGGCGGTCAGCCCCAGCATTTT
TRBV30,TRBD1,NA,TRBJ2-7,CAWPRQGLNEQYF,TGTGCCTGGCCCAGACAGGGATTGAACGAGCAGTACTTC
TRBV20-1,NA,few,TRBJ2-7,CSARDIRGVYEQYF,TGCAGTGCTAGAGATATCAGAGGGGTTTACGAGCAGTACTTC
TRBV19,NA,NA,TRBJ1-2,CASSIATNYGYTF,TGTGCCAGTAGTATTGCCACTAACTATGGCTACACCTTC
TRBV20-1,NA,NA,TRBJ1-6,CSARTGGSGNPPLHF,TGCAGTGCCAGGACGGGGGGGAGCGGTAATCCACCCCTCCACTTT
TRBV12-3/TRBV12-4,NA,NA,TRBJ1-1,CASSPQGNTEAFF,TGTGCCAGCAGCCCACAGGGGAACACTGAAGCTTTCTTT
TRBV9,TRBD1,few,TRBJ1-2,CASSARQGEGYTF,TGTGCCAGCAGCGCTAGACAGGGAGAAGGCTACACCTTC
TRBV6-2/TRBV6-3,NA,NA,TRBJ1-1,CASRRHTLGTEAFF,TGTGCCAGCAGACGGCATACCTTGGGGACTGAAGCTTTCTTT
TRBV7-9,NA,few,TRBJ1-1,CASSSRNTEAFF,TGTGCCAGCAGCTCGCGTAACACTGAAGCTTTCTTT
TRBV20-1,TRBD1,few,TRBJ1-5,CSADKGTGASNQPQHF,TGCAGTGCTGATAAAGGGACAGGGGCTAGCAATCAGCCCCAGCATTTT
TRBV4-2,TRBD1,NA,TRBJ2-3,CASSQGTGGTDTQYF,TGTGCCAGCAGCCAAGGGACAGGGGGCACAGATACGCAGTATTTT
TRBV20-1,TRBD2,NA,TRBJ2-3,CSAIDSGGITDTQYF,TGCAGTGCTATCGATAGCGGGGGGATCACAGATACGCAGTATTTT
TRBV20-1,NA,NA,TRBJ1-2,CSANVQSDNYGYTF,TGCAGTGCGAACGTGCAGTCAGATAACTATGGCTACACCTTC
TRBV7-3,NA,NA,TRBJ1-6,CASSLDPYNSPLHF,TGTGCCAGCAGCTTAGACCCCTATAATTCACCCCTCCACTTT
TRBV14,NA,NA,TRBJ2-5,CASSQERKTQYF,TGTGCCAGCAGCCAAGAGAGAAAGACCCAGTACTTC
TRBV6-1,NA,few,TRBJ1-6,CASYRRLLNSKDSPRFSPLHF,TGTGCCAGCTATCGTCGGTTGCTAAACTCAAAGGACAGCCCCAGATTTTCACCCCTCCACTTT
TRBV9,TRBD1,NA,TRBJ1-2,CASSPTGAYGYTF,TGTGCCAGCAGCCCGACAGGGGCCTATGGCTACACCTTC
TRBV20-1,TRBD2,few,TRBJ2-1,CSARTSGRALFNEQFF,TGCAGTGCTAGAACTAGCGGGAGGGCCCTCTTCAATGAGCAGTTCTTC
TRBV12-3/TRBV12-4,NA,NA,TRBJ1-2,CASSLGSGYYGYTF,TGTGCCAGCAGTTTAGGATCAGGGTACTATGGCTACACCTTC
TRBV6-2/TRBV6-3,TRBD1,NA,TRBJ2-5,CASTDRVATQYF,TGTGCCAGCACGGACAGGGTCGCGACCCAGTACTTC
TRBV7-2,TRBD1,NA,TRBJ2-7,CASSLTGSSYEQYF,TGTGCCAGCAGCTTGACAGGGAGCTCCTACGAGCAGTACTTC
TRBV20-1,NA,few,TRBJ1-2,CSARDHSGGYTF,TGCAGTGCTAGGGACCATAGTGGTGGCTACACCTTC
TRBV19,NA,NA,TRBJ2-3,CASSRVGSGTDTQYF,TGTGCCAGTAGTAGGGTCGGAAGCGGCACAGATACGCAGTATTTT
TRBV5-6,TRBD1,NA,TRBJ1-1,CASIILGDRGVSGTEAFF,TGTGCCAGCATTATACTGGGGGACAGGGGAGTGTCAGGAACTGAAGCTTTCTTT
TRBV19,TRBD2,NA,TRBJ2-7,CASSDSGSVTYEQYF,TGTGCCAGTAGCGACAGCGGGAGTGTCACCTACGAGCAGTACTTC
TRBV7-2,NA,once,TRBJ2-3,CASSLVGFPGTDTQYF,TGTGCCAGCAGCTTAGTAGGTTTCCCCGGCACAGATACGCAGTATTTT
TRBV15,NA,NA,TRBJ1-2,CVTSREPLRGYTF,TGTGTCACCAGCAGAGAACCTCTAAGGGGCTACACCTTC
TRBV15,TRBD1,once,TRBJ2-7,CASYRDRGQEQYF,TGTGCCAGCTACCGGGACAGGGGGCAAGAGCAGTACTTC
TRBV6-4,NA,few,TRBJ1-6,CASSRETGVSPLHF,TGTGCCAGCAGTCGGGAGACCGGTGTATCACCCCTCCACTTT
TRBV7-8,TRBD2,NA,TRBJ2-2,CASSFKAGLITGELFF,TGTGCCAGCAGCTTTAAAGCGGGATTGATAACCGGGGAGCTGTTTTTT
TRBV29-1,TRBD1,NA,TRBJ1-5,CSVGQGDNQPQHF,TGCAGCGTTGGGCAGGGGGACAATCAGCCCCAGCATTTT
TRBV10-3,NA,few,TRBJ2-7,CATGGLPYEQYF,TGTGCCACCGGAGGGTTGCCCTACGAGCAGTACTTC
TRBV7-6,TRBD2,few,TRBJ2-3,CASSPLRSGESTDTQYF,TGTGCCAGCAGCCCCTTGCGTAGCGGGGAGAGCACAGATACGCAGTATTTT
TRBV5-4,TRBD1,NA,TRBJ2-7,CASSTGRQGKSYEQYF,TGTGCCAGCAGCACGGGAAGACAGGGGAAATCCTACGAGCAGTACTTC
TRBV7-2,NA,few,TRBJ1-1,CASSLSNTEAFF,TGTGCCAGCAGCTTGTCGAACACTGAAGCTTTCTTT
TRBV10-3,NA,NA,TRBJ1-1,CAISESGSQGAFF,TGTGCCATCAGTGAGTCTGGGTCCCAGGGAGCTTTCTTT
TRBV6-2/TRBV6-3,NA,NA,TRBJ1-5,CASSSLEGPSHQPQHF,TGTGCCAGCAGCTCCCTCGAGGGGCCCTCCCATCAGCCCCAGCATTTT
TRBV28,TRBD2,NA,TRBJ2-7,CASTMTSGAHEQYF,TGTGCCAGCACGATGACTAGCGGGGCCCACGAGCAGTACTTC
TRBV7-9,NA,NA,TRBJ2-3,CASSFMADTQYF,TGTGCCAGCAGCTTTATGGCAGATACGCAGTATTTT
TRBV15,NA,few,TRBJ2-5,CATSRAGQKETQYF,TGTGCCACCAGCAGAGCCGGGCAGAAAGAGACCCAGTACTTC
TRBV7-6,NA,NA,TRBJ1-3,CASIRGGAGFRGNTIYF,TGTGCCAGCATCCGAGGGGGAGCTGGGTTTCGGGGAAACACCATATATTTT